Many counts were recorded for the clone carrying this T cell receptor (beta chain). Its specificity is unknown. The sample originates from a study of T cells in Graves' hyperthyroidism and ophthalmopathy. Notes on the study in general: In blood, most of the thyroid clonotypes expanded above 0.001 were also present.

With 5 bases clipped from V and 4 bases from J, the junction kept 6 bases outside the gene matches. Germline loops: CDR1 SGHVS, CDR2 FQNEAQ. This CDR3 comprises 14 residues. RNA transcripts were the template for amplifying TCR beta CDR3 regions. The HTBI primer set drove a first-round RT-PCR of the TCR CDR3. TCRdb itself ran the multiplex PCR reads through MiXCR, one entry per CDR3 protein. The sample holds approximately 520,000 distinct CDR3 sequences, less than 25% seen once. Aged 18 to 65, the patients had hyperthyroidism that was newly diagnosed and had lasted under 2 months. This receptor was taken from a man aged 18 to 29 with Graves' hyperthyroidism. V usage is TRBV7-8 and J usage is TRBJ1-2, with 8 nucleotides matching TRBD1. Sequencing was carried out using blood. CDR3 DNA: TGTGCCAGCAGCCTGACAGGGGCGGGCTATGGCTACACCTTC. It encodes CASSLTGAGYGYTF.